These 26 T cell receptor beta chains were sequenced from one sample in a study of CD8+ T cells in alopecia areata (dated by TCRdb to 2016 to 2018). Libraries were prepared through the immunoSEQ multiplex PCR assay. To provide template for TCR sequencing, every sample had RNA extracted and reverse transcribed into cDNA. The table was pulled from immuneACCESS by TCRdb, which kept in-frame rearrangements only. Such tables lose some clones; where checked, under half of the loss comes from unresolved V genes, and the rest has no known cause. A total of roughly 170,000 clones appear in this sample, 59% of them only once. The top ten constitute roughly 14% of the sample. Taken with the paper, the label for time point translates to: baseline before oral tofacitinib. The sample was CD4+ T cells sorted from blood, taken at week 0. The origin of the receptors is a human donor with alopecia areata.

V gene TRBV30 combines with J gene TRBJ2-5, with 7 bases lining up with TRBD2. The junction had 3 bases not matched to a gene; V was cut back by 0 bases and J by 2 bases. CDR1 is GTSNPN, CDR2 SVGIG, per germline (reference sequence). The CDR3 has 14 residues. DNA for the CDR3: TGTGCCTGGAGTGTACAAGCGGGGCAAGAGACCCAGTACTTC. Encoded protein: CAWSVQAGQETQYF.

The rearrangement uses TRBV11-3 and TRBJ1-1, with a weak D call TRBD1 (5 bases). Trimming cost V 5 bases and J 2 bases, with 15 bases left between them. CDR3 length: 15 residues. From germline, CDR1 is SGHNT and CDR2 YENEEA. DNA for the CDR3: TGTGCCAGCAGCGGCACGGACATTCTAAACACTGAAGCTTTCTTT. The encoded protein is CASSGTDILNTEAFF.

The V call is TRBV9, the J call TRBJ2-1; D gene ambiguous. The CDR3 totals 16 residues. Germline-derived CDR1 and CDR2 are SGDLS and YYNGEE. V was clipped by 0 bases and J by 3 bases, with 13 bases between them. The CDR3 coding sequence is TGTGCCAGCAGCGTAGCAGGTGGCGGTATCTACAATGAGCAGTTCTTC. It is translated as CASSVAGGGIYNEQFF.

CDR3 loop: CAWSVGGTANEKLFF. In nucleotides, the CDR3 is TGTGCCTGGAGTGTAGGAGGGACAGCTAATGAAAAACTGTTTTTT. V and J are TRBV30 and TRBJ1-4, with TRBD1 matching over 7 bases. CDR1 and CDR2 (germline): GTSNPN, SVGIG (reference sequence). The CDR3 has 15 amino acids. With 0 bases clipped from V and 3 bases from J, the junction kept 4 bases outside the gene matches.

This clone was counted between two and nine times. The chain is built from TRBV7-3 and TRBJ2-5; tentatively, D is TRBD2 (7 bases). There are 13 residues in the CDR3. Germline CDR1 reads SGHTA; CDR2 reads FQGTGA. The V end was cut by 4 bases, the J end by 4 bases, with 10 bases between. Here the CDR3 DNA reads TGTGCCAGCAGCTCCGGGGGGCCAGAGACCCAGTACTTC. Encoded protein: CASSSGGPETQYF.

This chain connects TRBV5-1 to TRBJ1-1; D possibly corresponds to TRBD1 (5 bases). The CDR3 loop spans 15 amino acids. Trimming pared 0 bases from V and 7 bases from J, leaving 16 bases between. The germline gives CDR1 SGHRS, CDR2 YFSETQ. This CDR3 reads CASSLDSGGLIEAFF. CDR3 DNA sequence: TGCGCCAGCAGCTTGGATAGTGGGGGGTTGATTGAAGCTTTCTTT.

The chain employs TRBV19 and TRBJ1-1; TRBD1 is a possible D gene (5 bases). V was pared by 4 bases and J by 3 bases, with 12 bases between. Germline CDR1 and CDR2: LNHDA and SQIVND (reference sequence). The CDR3 totals 14 residues. In DNA, the CDR3 is TGTGCCAGTAGTAGTGCAGGGAGGTACACTGAAGCTTTCTTT. It translates to CASSSAGRYTEAFF.

The V call is TRBV5-1, the J call TRBJ1-1; D not resolved. Germline V CDR1 and CDR2: SGHRS, YFSETQ. The CDR3 runs to 12 residues. Trimming removed 5 bases from V and 1 base from J, with 6 bases in between. CDR3 in amino acids: CASRFRNTEAFF. CDR3 DNA: TGCGCCAGCAGATTCAGGAACACTGAAGCTTTCTTT.

The V call is TRBV4-1, the J call TRBJ1-2; 12 bases align to TRBD1. After removal of 5 bases from V and 7 bases from J, the junction contained 5 bases not matched to a gene. Germline V gene lookup returns CDR1 MGHRA and CDR2 YSYEKL. This CDR3 region has 14 residues. The CDR3 loop is CASSKPGQGAGYTF. CDR3 DNA: TGCGCCAGCAGCAAACCGGGACAGGGGGCTGGCTACACCTTC.

The rearrangement uses TRBV28 and TRBJ2-5; D may be TRBD2 (7 bases). The V end lost 6 bases, the J end lost 5 bases, and 16 bases lay between the germline ends. This CDR3 spans 14 amino acids. Germline CDR1 and CDR2: MDHEN and SYDVKM. The CDR3 bases are TGTGCCAGCAGCCCACATGGGGGGGGCGAGACCCAGTACTTC. Its protein is CASSPHGGGETQYF. The variable domain in full, with the rest retrieved from reference TRBV28 and TRBJ2-5, is DVKVTQSSRYLVKRTGEKVFLECVQDMDHENMFWYRQDPGLGLRLIYFSYDVKMKEKGDIPEGYSVSREKKERFSLILESASTNQTSMYLCASSPHGGGETQYFGPGTRLLVL.

The gene calls are TRBV7-2 and TRBJ2-5, with 9 bases matching TRBD2. With V trimmed by 1 base and J by 7 bases, 7 bases remained unmatched. The CDR3 sequence is 15 residues long. Germline V gene data show CDR1 as SGHTA and CDR2 as FQGNSA. In DNA form, the CDR3 reads TGTGCCAGCAGCTTAGTTATAGCGGGGGAAGGGACCCAGTACTTC. This codes for CASSLVIAGEGTQYF.

The V call is TRBV25-1, the J call TRBJ1-2; D not resolved. CDR1 and CDR2 (germline): MGHDK, SYGVNS. V lost 2 bases and J 5 bases, leaving 9 bases between the germline ends. The CDR3 length is 13 residues. CDR3 in DNA: TGTGCCAGCAGTGAAATTGGGGATTATGGCTACACCTTC. Translating gives CASSEIGDYGYTF.

The gene calls are TRBV11-2 and TRBJ2-2; D remains ambiguous. Germline lookup yields CDR1 SGHAT and CDR2 FQNNGV. V was shortened by 1 base and J by 5 bases, with 5 bases between the two germline ends. This CDR3 comprises 13 residues. The CDR3 DNA reads TGTGCCAGCAGCTTAGTTTCGACCGGGGAGCTGTTTTTT. It yields the protein CASSLVSTGELFF.

This clone showed up just a few times. The J gene is TRBJ1-2, the V gene TRBV29-1; 9 positions match TRBD1. The CDR3 totals 13 residues. CDR1 and CDR2 (germline): SQVTM, ANQGSEA. The junction had 10 bases not matched to a gene; V was cut back by 7 bases and J by 7 bases. The DNA for the CDR3 is TGCAGCGCCGGACAGGGGAATGCTCGTGGCTACACCTTC. This encodes CSAGQGNARGYTF.

The chain couples TRBV5-1 to TRBJ2-5, with 8 bases identical to TRBD1. V lost 4 bases and J lost 4; bases outside the gene matches: 6. The CDR3 spans 14 residues. Germline values: CDR1 SGHRS, CDR2 YFSETQ. The CDR3 coding sequence is TGCGCCAGCAGCCTTTCAGGGGGCAGAGAGACCCAGTACTTC. It yields the protein CASSLSGGRETQYF. Using reference TRBV5-1 and TRBJ2-5 for the parts outside the CDR3, the full variable domain is KAGVTQTPRYLIKTRGQQVTLSCSPISGHRSVSWYQQTPGQGLQFLFEYFSETQRNKGNFPGRFSGRQFSNSRSEMNVSTLELGDSALYLCASSLSGGRETQYFGPGTRLLVL.

This chain connects TRBV30 to TRBJ1-2; possibly TRBD1 for D (6 bases). Trimming cost V 0 bases and J 1 base, with 12 bases left between them. The CDR3 extends over 15 amino acids. Germline V lookup: CDR1 GTSNPN, CDR2 SVGIG (reference sequence). This CDR3 reads CAWSVRGQINYGYTF. The CDR3 DNA reads as TGTGCCTGGAGTGTACGGGGGCAGATTAACTATGGCTACACCTTC.

V and J are TRBV6-1 and TRBJ1-5, with D perhaps matching TRBD1 (5 bases). The CDR3 extends over 15 amino acids. The germline V gene encodes CDR1 MNHNS and CDR2 SASEGT. With 4 bases removed from V and 0 bases from J, the gap between germline ends came to 10 bases. The CDR3, as DNA: TGTGCCAGCAGTGGACAGAGATCTAGCAATCAGCCCCAGCATTTT. It codes for CASSGQRSSNQPQHF.

The chain combines TRBV12-5 with TRBJ2-3, with D possibly TRBD1 on 6 matching bases. The germline V and J ends were trimmed by 1 base and 11 bases, with 16 bases remaining between them. The CDR3 sequence is 14 residues long. Germline-derived CDR1 and CDR2 are LGHNT and FRNRAP. The CDR3 DNA sequence: TGTGCTAGTGGTTTGGACCCGCTCCTGGGACAGCAGTATTTT. Its translation is CASGLDPLLGQQYF. Full variable domain (rest looked up from reference TRBV12-5 and TRBJ2-3): DARVTQTPRHKVTEMGQEVTMRCQPILGHNTVFWYRQTMMQGLELLAYFRNRAPLDDSGMPKDRFSAEMPDATLATLKIQPSEPRDSAVYFCASGLDPLLGQQYFGPGTRLTVL.

The rearrangement uses TRBV27 and TRBJ2-7; 9 bases agree with TRBD2. V dropped 8 bases and J dropped 7; count of bases not matched to a gene: 21. The germline gives CDR1 MNHEY, CDR2 SMNVEV (reference sequence). The CDR3 has 17 amino acids. This chain's CDR3 is CASGLARTLGGLEEQYF. The CDR3 DNA reads TGTGCCAGCGGACTAGCGCGGACTCTTGGAGGGCTGGAAGAGCAGTACTTC.

This chain links TRBV5-5 with TRBJ1-1, with D unresolved. There are 15 residues in the CDR3. Per germline, CDR1 SGHKS and CDR2 YYEKEE (reference sequence). V shed 4 bases and J shed 5 bases, with 18 bases lying between them. The CDR3 nucleotides read TGTGCCAGCAGCCCCCCGGGAGCGCGATCAACTGAAGCTTTCTTT. Protein product: CASSPPGARSTEAFF.

This rearrangement joins TRBV7-9 to TRBJ1-6, with 7 bases lining up with TRBD1. Germline V CDR1 and CDR2: SEHNR, FQNEAQ (reference sequence). The length of the CDR3 is 12 residues. With V trimmed by 5 bases and J by 14 bases, 6 bases remained unmatched. The CDR3 region is CASSQTTGTLHF. CDR3 nucleotide sequence: TGTGCCAGCAGCCAAACGACAGGGACCCTCCACTTT. Using reference TRBV7-9 and TRBJ1-6 for the parts outside the CDR3, the full variable domain is DTGVSQNPRHKITKRGQNVTFRCDPISEHNRLYWYRQTLGQGPEFLTYFQNEAQLEKSRLLSDRFSAERPKGSFSTLEIQRTEQGDSAMYLCASSQTTGTLHFGNGTRLTVT.

In this sample, this clone turned up a few times. The gene calls are TRBV7-9 and TRBJ1-1, with D perhaps matching TRBD1 (5 bases). V lost 5 bases, J lost 0 bases, and 10 bases lay in between. The V gene's germline CDR1 is SEHNR and CDR2 FQNEAQ (reference sequence). This CDR3 is built from 14 residues. For the CDR3, the DNA is TGTGCCAGCAGCCGCGGGACCCTGAACACTGAAGCTTTCTTT. Translating it yields CASSRGTLNTEAFF. Full variable domain (outside the CDR3, taken from reference TRBV7-9 and TRBJ1-1): DTGVSQNPRHKITKRGQNVTFRCDPISEHNRLYWYRQTLGQGPEFLTYFQNEAQLEKSRLLSDRFSAERPKGSFSTLEIQRTEQGDSAMYLCASSRGTLNTEAFFGQGTRLTVV.

The chain employs TRBV28 and TRBJ1-5, with D perhaps matching TRBD1 (6 bases). Germline assignment: CDR1 MDHEN and CDR2 SYDVKM. CDR3 length equals 15 residues. Trimming removed 6 bases from V and 0 bases from J, with 12 bases in between. The CDR3 loop is CASSAGGLSNQPQHF. The CDR3 nucleotides read TGTGCCAGCAGCGCGGGGGGGCTTAGCAATCAGCCCCAGCATTTT.

The rearrangement links TRBV25-1 to TRBJ2-3; D possibly uses TRBD1 or TRBD2 (6 bases each). Trimming took 0 bases from V and 3 from J, leaving 10 bases between them. Germline loops: CDR1 MGHDK, CDR2 SYGVNS. The CDR3 runs 15 residues. The CDR3 loop is CASSEYRGPTDTQYF. The DNA of the CDR3 is TGTGCCAGCAGTGAATATCGGGGGCCAACAGATACGCAGTATTTT.

The chain uses TRBV19 and TRBJ2-6; D is ambiguous. Germline CDR1 reads LNHDA; CDR2 reads SQIVND (reference sequence). The CDR3 is made up of 14 amino acids. Trimming pared 3 bases from V and 2 bases from J, leaving 5 bases between. CDR3 sequence: CASSMGPGANVLTF. The CDR3 region has the DNA TGTGCCAGTAGTATGGGTCCTGGGGCCAACGTCCTGACTTTC.

As to this clone: Other DNA sequences within the sample encode an identical CDR3. The chain has TRBV2 and TRBJ2-3, with D unclear. Germline V gene lookup returns CDR1 SNHLY and CDR2 FYNNEI. CDR3 length: 12 residues. The V and J ends lost 5 bases and 2 bases respectively, with 5 bases between them. CDR3 protein: CASSSDTDTQYF. DNA for the CDR3: TGTGCCAGCAGTTCGGACACAGATACGCAGTATTTT.